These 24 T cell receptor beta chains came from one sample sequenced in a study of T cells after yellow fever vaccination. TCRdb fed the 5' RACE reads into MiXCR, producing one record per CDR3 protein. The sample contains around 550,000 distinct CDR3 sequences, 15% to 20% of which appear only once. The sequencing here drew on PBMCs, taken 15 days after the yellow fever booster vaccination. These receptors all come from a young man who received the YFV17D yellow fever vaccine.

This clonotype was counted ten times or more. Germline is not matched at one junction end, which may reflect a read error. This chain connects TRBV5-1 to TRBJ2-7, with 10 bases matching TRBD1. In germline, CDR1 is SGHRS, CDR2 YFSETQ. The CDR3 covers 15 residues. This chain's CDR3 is CASSLGTGASYEQYF. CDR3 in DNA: TGTGCCAGCAGCTTAGGGACAGGGGCCTCCTACGAGCAGTACTTC.

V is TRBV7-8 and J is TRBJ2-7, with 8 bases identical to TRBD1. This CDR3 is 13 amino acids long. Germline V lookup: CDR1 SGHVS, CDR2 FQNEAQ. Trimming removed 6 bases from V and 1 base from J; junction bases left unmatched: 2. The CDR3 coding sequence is TGTGCCAGCAGACGGACAGGGTCCTACGAGCAGTACTTC. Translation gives CASRRTGSYEQYF.

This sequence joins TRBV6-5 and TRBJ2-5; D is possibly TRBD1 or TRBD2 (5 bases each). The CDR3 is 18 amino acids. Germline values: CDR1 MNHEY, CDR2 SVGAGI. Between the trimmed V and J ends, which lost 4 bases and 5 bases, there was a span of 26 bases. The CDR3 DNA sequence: TGTGCCAGCAGTTCGGGCGTCTTCGGGGCTACGTTAAGGGAGACCCAGTACTTC. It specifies CASSSGVFGATLRETQYF.

The CDR3 protein is CSATTAQRYEQYF. CDR3 in DNA: TGCAGTGCAACAACGGCACAGAGATACGAGCAGTACTTC. This chain links TRBV20-1 with TRBJ2-7; no clear D. There are 13 residues in the CDR3. Germline-derived CDR1 and CDR2 are DFQATT and SNEGSKA (reference sequence). V lost 6 bases and J lost 4, with 16 bases in between.

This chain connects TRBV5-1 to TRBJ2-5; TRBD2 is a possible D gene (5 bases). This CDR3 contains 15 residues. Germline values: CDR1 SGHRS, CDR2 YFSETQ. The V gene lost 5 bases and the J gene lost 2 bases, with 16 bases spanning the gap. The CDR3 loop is CASSPGGGPQETQYF. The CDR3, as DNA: TGCGCCAGCAGTCCTGGTGGCGGGCCTCAAGAGACCCAGTACTTC.

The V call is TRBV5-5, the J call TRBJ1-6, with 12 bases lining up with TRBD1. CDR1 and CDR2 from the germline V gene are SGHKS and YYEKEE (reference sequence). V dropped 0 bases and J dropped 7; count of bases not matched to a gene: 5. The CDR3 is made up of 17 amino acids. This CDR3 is CASSLGTGTGGNSPLHF. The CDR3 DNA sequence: TGTGCCAGCAGCTTGGGTACCGGGACAGGGGGCAATTCACCCCTCCACTTT.

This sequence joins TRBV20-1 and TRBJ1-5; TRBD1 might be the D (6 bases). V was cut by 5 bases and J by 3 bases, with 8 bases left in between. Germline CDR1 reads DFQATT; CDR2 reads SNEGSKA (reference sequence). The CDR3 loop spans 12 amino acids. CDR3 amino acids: CSAGQPNQPQHF. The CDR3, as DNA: TGCAGTGCTGGACAGCCCAATCAGCCCCAGCATTTT.

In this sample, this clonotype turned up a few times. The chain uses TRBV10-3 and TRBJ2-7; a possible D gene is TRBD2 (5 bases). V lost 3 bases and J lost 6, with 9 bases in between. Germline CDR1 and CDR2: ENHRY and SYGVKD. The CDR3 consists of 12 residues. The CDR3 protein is CAISEEGFEQYF. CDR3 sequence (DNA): TGTGCCATCAGTGAAGAGGGTTTCGAGCAGTACTTC.

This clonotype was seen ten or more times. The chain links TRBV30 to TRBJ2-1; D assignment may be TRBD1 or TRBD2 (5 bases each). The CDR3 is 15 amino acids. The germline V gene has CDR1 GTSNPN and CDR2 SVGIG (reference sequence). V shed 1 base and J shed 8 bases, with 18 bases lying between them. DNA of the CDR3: TGTGCCTGGAGTGCGGGACGAAGGTTTCCGGATGAGCAGTTCTTC. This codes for CAWSAGRRFPDEQFF.

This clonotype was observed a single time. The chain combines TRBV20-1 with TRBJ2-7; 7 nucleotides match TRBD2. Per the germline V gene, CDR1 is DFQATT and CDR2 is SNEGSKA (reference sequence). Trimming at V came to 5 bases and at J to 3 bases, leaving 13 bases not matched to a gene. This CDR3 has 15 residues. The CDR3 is CSAGGTGGDRYEQYF. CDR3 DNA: TGCAGTGCTGGGGGGACGGGGGGAGACCGCTACGAGCAGTACTTC.

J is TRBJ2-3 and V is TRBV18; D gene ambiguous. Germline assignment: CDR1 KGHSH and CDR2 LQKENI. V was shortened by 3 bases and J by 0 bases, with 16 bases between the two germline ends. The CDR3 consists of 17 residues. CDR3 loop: CASSPLKRDSSTDTQYF. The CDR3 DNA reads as TGTGCCAGCTCACCTCTCAAGAGAGACTCTAGCACAGATACGCAGTATTTT.

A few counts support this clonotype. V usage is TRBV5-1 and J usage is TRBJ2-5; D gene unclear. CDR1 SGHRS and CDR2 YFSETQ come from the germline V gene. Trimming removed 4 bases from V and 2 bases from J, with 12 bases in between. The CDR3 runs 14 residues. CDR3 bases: TGCGCCAGCAGCCCCCAGAGTCTACAAGAGACCCAGTACTTC. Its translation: CASSPQSLQETQYF.

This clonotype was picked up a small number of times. CDR3 sequence: CSARKGQGAGDTQYF. CDR3 nucleotides: TGCAGTGCTAGGAAGGGACAGGGGGCAGGGGATACGCAGTATTTT. V is TRBV20-1 and J is TRBJ2-3, with 12 bases aligning to TRBD1. The J segment lost 6 bases and the V segment lost 3 bases, leaving 7 bases of the junction unmatched. Germline CDR1 is DFQATT and CDR2 is SNEGSKA (reference sequence). The CDR3 is made up of 15 amino acids.

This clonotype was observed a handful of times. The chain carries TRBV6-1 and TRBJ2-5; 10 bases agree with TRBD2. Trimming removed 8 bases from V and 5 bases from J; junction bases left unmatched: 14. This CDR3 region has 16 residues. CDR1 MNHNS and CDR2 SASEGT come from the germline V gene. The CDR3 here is CASGAGASGSRETQYF. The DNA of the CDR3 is TGTGCCAGCGGAGCAGGGGCTAGCGGGAGTAGGGAGACCCAGTACTTC.

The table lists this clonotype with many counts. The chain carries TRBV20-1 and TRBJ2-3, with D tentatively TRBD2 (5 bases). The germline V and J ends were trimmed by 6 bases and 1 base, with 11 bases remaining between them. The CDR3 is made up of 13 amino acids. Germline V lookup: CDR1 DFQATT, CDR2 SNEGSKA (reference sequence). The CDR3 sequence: CSAILEGTDTQYF. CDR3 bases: TGCAGTGCCATTCTGGAGGGCACAGATACGCAGTATTTT.

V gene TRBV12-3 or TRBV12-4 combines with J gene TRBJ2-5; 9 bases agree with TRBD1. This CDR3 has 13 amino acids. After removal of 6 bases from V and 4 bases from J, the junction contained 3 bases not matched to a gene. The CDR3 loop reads CASRVQGAETQYF. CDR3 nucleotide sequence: TGTGCCAGCAGGGTACAGGGGGCAGAGACCCAGTACTTC.

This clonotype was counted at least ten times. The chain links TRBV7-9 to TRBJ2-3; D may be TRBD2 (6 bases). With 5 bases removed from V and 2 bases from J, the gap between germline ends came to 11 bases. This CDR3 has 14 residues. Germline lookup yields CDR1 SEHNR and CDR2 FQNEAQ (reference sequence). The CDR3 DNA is TGTGCCAGCAGCCCCGCGGGGAACACAGATACGCAGTATTTT. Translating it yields CASSPAGNTDTQYF. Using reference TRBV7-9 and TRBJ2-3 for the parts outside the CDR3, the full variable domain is DTGVSQNPRHKITKRGQNVTFRCDPISEHNRLYWYRQTLGQGPEFLTYFQNEAQLEKSRLLSDRFSAERPKGSFSTLEIQRTEQGDSAMYLCASSPAGNTDTQYFGPGTRLTVL.

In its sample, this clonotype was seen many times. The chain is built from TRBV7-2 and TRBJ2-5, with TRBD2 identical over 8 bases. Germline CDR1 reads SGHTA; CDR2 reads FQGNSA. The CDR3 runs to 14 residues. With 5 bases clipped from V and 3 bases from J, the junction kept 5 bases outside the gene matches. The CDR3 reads CASSPTSGEETQYF. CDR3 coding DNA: TGTGCCAGCAGCCCCACTAGCGGAGAAGAGACCCAGTACTTC.

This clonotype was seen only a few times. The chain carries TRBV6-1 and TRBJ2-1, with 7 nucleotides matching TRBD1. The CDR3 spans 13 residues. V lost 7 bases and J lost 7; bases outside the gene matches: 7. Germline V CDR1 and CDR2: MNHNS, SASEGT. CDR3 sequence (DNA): TGTGCCAGCAATATCTCACAGGGGAATGAGCAGTTCTTC. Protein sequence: CASNISQGNEQFF.

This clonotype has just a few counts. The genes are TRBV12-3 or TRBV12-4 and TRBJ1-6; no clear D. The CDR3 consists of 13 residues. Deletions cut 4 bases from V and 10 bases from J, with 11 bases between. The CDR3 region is CASSSVLRSPLHF. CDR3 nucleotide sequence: TGTGCCAGCAGTTCGGTACTCAGATCACCCCTCCACTTT.

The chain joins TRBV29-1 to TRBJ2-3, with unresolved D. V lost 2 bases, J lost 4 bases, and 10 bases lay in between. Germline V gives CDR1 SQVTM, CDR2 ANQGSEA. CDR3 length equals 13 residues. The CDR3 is CSVETVGSDTQYF. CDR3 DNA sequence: TGCAGCGTTGAAACTGTGGGATCAGATACGCAGTATTTT.

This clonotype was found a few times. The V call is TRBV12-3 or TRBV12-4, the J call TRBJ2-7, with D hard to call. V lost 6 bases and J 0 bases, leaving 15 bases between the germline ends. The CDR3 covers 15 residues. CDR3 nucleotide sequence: TGTGCCAGCAGAAACACCGACGGTAGCTCCTACGAGCAGTACTTC. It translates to CASRNTDGSSYEQYF.

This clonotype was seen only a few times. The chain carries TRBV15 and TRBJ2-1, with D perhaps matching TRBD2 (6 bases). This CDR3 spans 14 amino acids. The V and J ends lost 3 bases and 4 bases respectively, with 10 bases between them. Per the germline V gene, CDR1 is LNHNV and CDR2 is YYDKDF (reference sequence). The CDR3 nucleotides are TGTGCCACCAGCAGGAGGGACTTATACAATGAGCAGTTCTTC. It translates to CATSRRDLYNEQFF.

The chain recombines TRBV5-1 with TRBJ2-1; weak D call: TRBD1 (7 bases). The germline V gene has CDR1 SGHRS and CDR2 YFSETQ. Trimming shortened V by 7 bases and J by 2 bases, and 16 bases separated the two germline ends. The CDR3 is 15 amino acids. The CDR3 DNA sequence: TGCGCCAGCCGGACCACAGGGGAGGCCTACAATGAGCAGTTCTTC. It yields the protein CASRTTGEAYNEQFF.